A single sample is the source of the 12 T cell receptor beta chains below, sequenced in a study of T-cell reconstitution after alpha-beta-depleted transplantation in children (dated by TCRdb to the mid-2010s). Receptor amplification or capture employed PCR. TCRdb lists the instrument as Illumina HiSeq 2500. TCR library preparation used molecular barcoding, with unique molecular identifiers applied to normalize quantification of the TCRbeta repertoire. The public reads were run again by TCRdb, first through fastp at Q25 and then through MiXCR, and only productive beta chains were kept. All rows with the same CDR3 protein become a single entry with the most common DNA and genes. The sample has under 250,000 distinct CDR3 sequences on record, approximately 6.9% of them singletons. 5.5% of the sample belongs to the ten largest clones. Explained via the paper, the treatment or condition label denotes: allogeneic hematopoietic cell transplantation with graft depleted of TCRalphabeta T cells and CD19 B cells.

This material consisted of PBMCs, taken before TCRalphabeta/CD19-depleted stem cell transplant. The receptor set was obtained from a boy between 2 and 10 years old with acute lymphoblastic leukemia, due to receive a stem cell transplant.

This clonotype was counted at least ten times. J is TRBJ1-1 and V is TRBV28; D is unclear. The CDR3 runs to 12 residues. Trimming took off 3 bases at V and 1 base at J, with 3 bases between the two ends. Germline-derived CDR1 and CDR2 are MDHEN and SYDVKM. The chain's CDR3 is CASSFGNTEAFF. CDR3 bases: TGTGCCAGCAGTTTTGGGAACACTGAAGCTTTCTTT. Based on the CDR3 plus reference TRBV28 and TRBJ1-1, the full variable domain is DVKVTQSSRYLVKRTGEKVFLECVQDMDHENMFWYRQDPGLGLRLIYFSYDVKMKEKGDIPEGYSVSREKKERFSLILESASTNQTSMYLCASSFGNTEAFFGQGTRLTVV.

This clonotype was counted many times. This rearrangement joins TRBV20-1 to TRBJ2-5, with D possibly TRBD2 on 5 matching bases. The V gene's germline CDR1 is DFQATT and CDR2 SNEGSKA (reference sequence). The CDR3 length is 14 residues. Trimming pared 3 bases from V and 5 bases from J, leaving 16 bases between. CDR3 region: CSASPSGIGETQYF. CDR3 in DNA: TGCAGTGCTAGTCCATCCGGGATTGGGGAGACCCAGTACTTC.

For this clonotype: A much larger clone sits a single nucleotide away, making a read error possible. Given the absence of the conserved phenylalanine or tryptophan at the CDR3 end, a read error is likely. This chain uses TRBV3-1 with TRBJ1-2, with TRBD1 matching over 8 bases. Germline trimming cut 2 bases from V and 4 bases from J; bases unmatched to any gene: 6. Germline V gene lookup returns CDR1 LGHDT and CDR2 YNNKEL (reference sequence). CDR3 length: 15 amino acids. The DNA of the CDR3 is TGTGCCAGCAGCCAATCGGATACAGGGGGCTATGGCTACACCTGC. Its protein is CASSQSDTGGYGYTC.

This clonotype was found many times. The chain recombines TRBV30 with TRBJ2-3; TRBD2 aligns across 9 bases. Germline V gene sequence: CDR1 GTSNPN, CDR2 SVGIG (reference sequence). The CDR3 spans 14 residues. J was trimmed by 2 bases and V by 5 bases; bases with no gene match: 5. The DNA of the CDR3 is TGTGCCTGGGCCGGGACTAGCCTCACAGATACGCAGTATTTT. Translation: CAWAGTSLTDTQYF.

This clonotype was detected ten times or more. The chain is built from TRBV5-5 and TRBJ1-1, with a weak D call TRBD1 (6 bases). Germline CDR1 and CDR2: SGHKS and YYEKEE (reference sequence). Trimming took off 3 bases at V and 4 bases at J, with 16 bases between the two ends. The CDR3 length is 15 residues. The CDR3 protein is CASSSGAGVSTEAFF. The CDR3, as DNA: TGTGCCAGCAGCTCGGGGGCAGGAGTTAGCACTGAAGCTTTCTTT.

This clonotype came up a few times. The chain is built from TRBV20-1 and TRBJ2-1, with 11 bases aligning to TRBD2. Trimming cost V 3 bases and J 10 bases; bases outside gene matches: 5. The germline V gene has CDR1 DFQATT and CDR2 SNEGSKA (reference sequence). The CDR3 length is 13 residues. The CDR3 spells CSASLLAGAEQFF. CDR3 in DNA: TGCAGTGCTAGTTTACTAGCGGGGGCGGAGCAGTTCTTC.

This clonotype came up a few times. The chain has TRBV3-1 and TRBJ1-2, with D possibly matching TRBD1 (5 bases). The CDR3 covers 14 residues. V was pared by 0 bases and J by 7 bases, with 12 bases between. CDR1 is LGHDT and CDR2 is YNNKEL in the germline V gene (reference sequence). The CDR3 DNA is TGTGCCAGCAGCCAAGACACGACCGGGGGTGGCTACACCTTC. Translating it yields CASSQDTTGGGYTF.

This rearrangement joins TRBV7-6 to TRBJ2-7; possibly TRBD2 for D (6 bases). V gave up 1 base and J gave up 5 bases, with 15 bases separating them. In germline, CDR1 is SGHVS, CDR2 FNYEAQ. This CDR3 contains 15 residues. The CDR3 loop is CASSLDRQWGDEQYF. In DNA, the CDR3 is TGTGCCAGCAGCTTAGACAGACAATGGGGGGACGAGCAGTACTTC. Using reference TRBV7-6 and TRBJ2-7 for the parts outside the CDR3, the full variable domain is GAGVSQSPRYKVTKRGQDVALRCDPISGHVSLYWYRQALGQGPEFLTYFNYEAQQDKSGLPNDRFSAERPEGSISTLTIQRTEQRDSAMYRCASSLDRQWGDEQYFGPGTRLTVT.

This sequence joins TRBV7-8 and TRBJ1-5, with 8 positions matching TRBD1. There are 15 residues in the CDR3. The junction had 5 bases not matched to a gene; V was cut back by 1 base and J by 6 bases. The germline gives CDR1 SGHVS, CDR2 FQNEAQ. The CDR3 region is CASSLETGASQPQHF. As DNA, the CDR3 is TGTGCCAGCAGCTTAGAGACAGGGGCGAGTCAGCCCCAGCATTTT.

The chain employs TRBV29-1 and TRBJ2-7; D is unresolved. Germline CDR1 is SQVTM and CDR2 is ANQGSEA. The germline V and J ends were trimmed by 0 bases and 6 bases, with 18 bases remaining between them. There are 15 residues in the CDR3. CDR3 sequence (DNA): TGCAGCGTTGAAGATAAGAACAGCCCCTTGGGCGAGCAGTACTTC. This gives the protein CSVEDKNSPLGEQYF.

This clonotype was observed many times. The gene calls are TRBV5-1 and TRBJ2-2; weak D call: TRBD2 (5 bases). The germline gives CDR1 SGHRS, CDR2 YFSETQ. V was clipped by 1 base and J by 8 bases, with 15 bases between them. The length of the CDR3 is 15 residues. CDR3 DNA sequence: TGCGCCAGCAGCTTGATAGGAGGAACTCAAGGGGAGCTGTTTTTT. Translation gives CASSLIGGTQGELFF.

This clonotype appeared many times. The J gene is TRBJ2-1, the V gene TRBV9; D possibly uses TRBD1 or TRBD2 (5 bases each). The CDR3 has 15 residues. With 4 bases removed from V and 5 bases from J, the gap between germline ends came to 16 bases. Germline V gene sequence: CDR1 SGDLS, CDR2 YYNGEE. CDR3 DNA: TGTGCCAGCAGCCCCCAACCTAGGGGACACAATGAGCAGTTCTTC. This codes for CASSPQPRGHNEQFF.